The 22 T cell receptor beta chains in this list originate from one sample, sequenced in a study of blood T cell repertoires in COVID-19. The data were produced by immunoSEQ multiplex PCR, yet TCRdb's version contains in-frame clones alone and is incomplete. The data contain under 250,000 clones, roughly 85% of them seen just once; the ten biggest clones take up 4% to 6%. The sequencing sample was made of peripheral blood. These receptors originate from a man aged 50-60 years with COVID-19, enrolled during active disease.

This rearrangement joins TRBV6-5 to TRBJ1-5; TRBD1 might be the D (5 bases). CDR3 length: 14 residues. V was cut by 6 bases and J by 0 bases, with 9 bases left in between. Germline lookup yields CDR1 MNHEY and CDR2 SVGAGI. As DNA, the CDR3 is TGTGCCAGCAGACCCGACAGTAGCAATCAGCCCCAGCATTTT. Encoded protein: CASRPDSSNQPQHF.

DNA for the CDR3: TGTGCCAGCAGCCAAGTGGGGCAGGGAGGAAACACCATATATTTT. Its translation: CASSQVGQGGNTIYF. The chain is built from TRBV14 and TRBJ1-3; tentatively, D is TRBD1 (5 bases). V was shortened by 1 base and J by 4 bases, with 11 bases between the two germline ends. This CDR3 contains 15 residues. Germline V lookup: CDR1 SGHDN, CDR2 FVKESK. Full variable domain (outside the CDR3, taken from reference TRBV14 and TRBJ1-3): EAGVTQFPSHSVIEKGQTVTLRCDPISGHDNLYWYRRVMGKEIKFLLHFVKESKQDESGMPNNRFLAERTGGTYSTLKVQPAELEDSGVYFCASSQVGQGGNTIYFGEGSWLTVV.

The chain recombines TRBV9 with TRBJ1-2; TRBD1 might be the D (5 bases). Germline V gives CDR1 SGDLS, CDR2 YYNGEE. CDR3 size: 13 residues. V was clipped by 2 bases and J by 2 bases, with 7 bases between them. In DNA, the CDR3 is TGTGCCAGCAGCGTTTCAGGGAACTATGGCTACACCTTC. Translation: CASSVSGNYGYTF.

The V and J genes are TRBV7-6 and TRBJ1-5, with TRBD1 matching over 10 bases. Germline V gene sequence: CDR1 SGHVS, CDR2 FNYEAQ. The CDR3 length is 17 residues. V lost 1 base and J lost 4; bases outside the gene matches: 7. This CDR3 is CASSLVAGTGENQPQHF. The DNA of the CDR3 is TGTGCCAGCAGCTTAGTTGCTGGGACAGGGGAAAATCAGCCCCAGCATTTT.

V is TRBV14 and J is TRBJ2-7; tentative D call: TRBD1 (5 bases). Looked up from germline, CDR1 is SGHDN and CDR2 is FVKESK. V lost 0 bases, J lost 3 bases, and 15 bases lay in between. CDR3 length equals 16 residues. The CDR3 bases are TGTGCCAGCAGCCAAGATGTGACAGTTAATCACTACGAGCAGTACTTC. Its translation is CASSQDVTVNHYEQYF.

The J gene is TRBJ2-7, the V gene TRBV6-5; no clear D gene. Germline assignment: CDR1 MNHEY and CDR2 SVGAGI. V was trimmed by 5 bases and J by 0 bases, leaving 14 bases between them. The CDR3 is made up of 15 amino acids. In DNA, the CDR3 is TGTGCCAGCAGTCCCGGATGGAGCAGCTCCTACGAGCAGTACTTC. Translating it yields CASSPGWSSSYEQYF.

The chain combines TRBV27 with TRBJ2-5; the D gene is possibly TRBD1 (6 bases). The germline V and J ends were trimmed by 3 bases and 4 bases, with 9 bases remaining between them. The CDR3 length is 13 residues. Germline CDR1 and CDR2: MNHEY and SMNVEV (reference sequence). The CDR3 is CASSFSRGETQYF. As DNA, the CDR3 is TGTGCCAGCAGTTTCAGCAGGGGAGAGACCCAGTACTTC.

As concerns this clone: A far larger clone is one nucleotide away, so this likely arose from a read error. The DNA of the CDR3 is TGTGCCAGCAGCTCGGGACAGAACTATGGCTACACCTTC. Protein product: CASSSGQNYGYTF. This chain links TRBV9 with TRBJ1-2, with TRBD1 identical over 7 bases. Trimming cost V 4 bases and J 2 bases; bases outside gene matches: 2. The CDR3 has 13 residues. The germline gives CDR1 SGDLS, CDR2 YYNGEE.

V gene TRBV30 combines with J gene TRBJ1-1; D ambiguous. This CDR3 comprises 16 residues. V lost 0 bases to trimming and J lost 0 bases, with 14 bases between them. Germline V CDR1 and CDR2: GTSNPN, SVGIG (reference sequence). Written as DNA, the CDR3 is TGTGCCTGGAGTGTATGGGGAGGACCCTTGAACACTGAAGCTTTCTTT. The encoded protein is CAWSVWGGPLNTEAFF.

The rearrangement links TRBV10-3 to TRBJ2-7; TRBD1 agrees at 7 bases. Germline loops: CDR1 ENHRY, CDR2 SYGVKD. V was pared by 0 bases and J by 7 bases, with 9 bases of the junction left unmatched. The CDR3 has 15 amino acids. CDR3 DNA: TGTGCCATCAGTGAGTCAAAGACAGGGACGGGGGAGCAGTACTTC. Protein sequence: CAISESKTGTGEQYF.

V gene TRBV4-3 combines with J gene TRBJ1-4; D remains ambiguous. The germline V gene encodes CDR1 LGHNA and CDR2 YSLEER. Trimming removed 2 bases from V and 2 bases from J, with 9 bases in between. The CDR3 is made up of 15 amino acids. CDR3: CASSQQWPTNEKLFF. In nucleotides, the CDR3 is TGCGCCAGCAGCCAACAGTGGCCCACTAATGAAAAACTGTTTTTT.

The chain links TRBV28 to TRBJ1-5, with 7 positions matching TRBD1. CDR1 is MDHEN, CDR2 SYDVKM, per germline. The CDR3 is 17 residues long. Trimming removed 3 bases from V and 1 base from J; junction bases left unmatched: 9. The CDR3 DNA sequence: TGTGCCAGCAGTTTGACCCACAGGGGTGCGAGCAATCAGCCCCAGCATTTT. It is translated as CASSLTHRGASNQPQHF.

The gene calls are TRBV10-1 and TRBJ1-2; D possibly corresponds to TRBD1 (6 bases). CDR1 and CDR2 (germline): WNHNN, SYGVQD (reference sequence). The CDR3 is 14 residues long. The V end lost 0 bases, the J end lost 12 bases, and 17 bases lay between the germline ends. CDR3 nucleotides: TGCGCCAGCAGTGAGTCGGAAAGGAGACAGGACCACACCTTC. This codes for CASSESERRQDHTF.

V gene TRBV9 combines with J gene TRBJ2-2; D is undetermined. Germline CDR1 is SGDLS and CDR2 is YYNGEE. The CDR3 consists of 11 residues. Trimming removed 4 bases from V and 5 bases from J, with 3 bases in between. The CDR3 loop is CASSSTGELFF. CDR3 coding DNA: TGTGCCAGCAGCTCTACCGGGGAGCTGTTTTTT.

This clone appeared once. The V and J genes are TRBV11-2 and TRBJ2-7; 12 bases map to TRBD1. There are 18 residues in the CDR3. Looked up from germline, CDR1 is SGHAT and CDR2 is FQNNGV. Trimming at V came to 5 bases and at J to 1 base, leaving 12 bases not matched to a gene. DNA for the CDR3: TGTGCCAGCAGCCCAATATCCCGGGACAGGGGGCGATCCTACGAGCAGTACTTC. It encodes CASSPISRDRGRSYEQYF.

This chain connects TRBV6-8 to TRBJ2-1; TRBD2 aligns across 13 bases. Trimming cost V 6 bases and J 0 bases; bases outside gene matches: 8. This CDR3 is built from 18 residues. Germline CDR1 reads MNHGY; CDR2 reads SAAAGT. CDR3 residues: CASRRLAGGRSSYNEQFF. The CDR3 DNA reads as TGTGCCAGCAGAAGACTAGCGGGGGGCCGGAGCTCCTACAATGAGCAGTTCTTC.

This clone was observed once. The rearrangement uses TRBV6-5 and TRBJ2-7; TRBD1 might be the D (5 bases). The germline CDR1 and CDR2 sequences are MNHEY and SVGAGI. This CDR3 is built from 14 residues. The V end lost 6 bases, the J end lost 1 base, and 13 bases lay between the germline ends. The CDR3 spells CASRGKGESYEQYF. CDR3 nucleotide sequence: TGTGCCAGCAGGGGGAAAGGGGAATCCTACGAGCAGTACTTC.

The V and J genes are TRBV2 and TRBJ1-5, with D maybe TRBD1 (5 bases). Germline CDR1 SNHLY, CDR2 FYNNEI. CDR3 size: 14 residues. Trimming took off 7 bases at V and 6 bases at J, with 16 bases between the two ends. The CDR3 DNA follows: TGTGCCAGCAAGGGGCAGGGTAAAAGTCAGCCCCAGCATTTT. Translating gives CASKGQGKSQPQHF.

The V and J genes are TRBV28 and TRBJ1-2; 8 positions match TRBD1. The CDR3 spans 15 residues. Germline CDR1 MDHEN, CDR2 SYDVKM. V was pared by 6 bases and J by 7 bases, with 13 bases of the junction left unmatched. In DNA, the CDR3 is TGTGCCAGCAGCTCACAGGGGGGGCTGGGCGGTGGCTACACCTTC. Its protein product is CASSSQGGLGGGYTF.

The chain employs TRBV5-1 and TRBJ1-1, with a possible D match to TRBD1 (6 bases). The CDR3 consists of 11 residues. Germline values: CDR1 SGHRS, CDR2 YFSETQ. The V end was cut by 0 bases, the J end by 13 bases, with 10 bases between. CDR3 sequence: CASSLGGHDFF. DNA of the CDR3: TGCGCCAGCAGCTTGGGGGGGCATGATTTCTTT.

This clone turned up a few times. The gene calls are TRBV10-3 and TRBJ2-2; D remains ambiguous. Germline V lookup: CDR1 ENHRY, CDR2 SYGVKD. CDR3 length equals 14 residues. V was clipped by 5 bases and J by 5 bases, with 12 bases between them. Here the CDR3 reads CAISPYPDTGELFF. The CDR3 region has the DNA TGTGCCATCAGTCCCTATCCTGATACCGGGGAGCTGTTTTTT.

The chain combines TRBV2 with TRBJ1-2, with 8 bases matching TRBD1. V shed 6 bases and J 6 bases; nucleotides not matched to a gene: 12. This CDR3 comprises 15 residues. In germline, CDR1 is SNHLY, CDR2 FYNNEI. The DNA for the CDR3 is TGTGCCAGCAGGGTCCTTCAGGACAGGGTAGATGGCTACACCTTC. Amino acid sequence: CASRVLQDRVDGYTF.